Given below is one T cell receptor (beta chain) in context. At one boundary the junction diverges from the germline segment, which might be a read error. Profiled with immunoSEQ multiplex PCR; TCRdb holds only in-frame clones, not every one. The table records about 74,000 clones, 70% to 90% of them present only once. The record originates from a study of blood T cell repertoires in COVID-19. Study details: PBMCs, B-cell-depleted T cells, or T cells provided the cDNA or gDNA that made up the material.

The CDR3 sequence is 13 residues long. Germline V gene data show CDR1 as SSHAT and CDR2 as FNYEAQ (reference sequence). The sequenced material came from peripheral blood. This chain links TRBV7-7 with TRBJ1-1; D call uncertain. This TCR derives from a man between 65 and 79 years old with acute or convalescent COVID-19. The CDR3: CASSLVEGSEAFF. CDR3 bases: TGTGCTAGCAGCTTAGTAGAGGGTTCTGAAGCTTTCTTT.